This TCR beta chain was recorded in a study of blood T cells in healthy people across ages. General study results and limits: While age rose, TCR beta diversity per million T cells dropped in a roughly linear way.

Then a second PCR, running roughly 7 to 11 cycles, was carried out with a sample-barcoded 5' primer and a J-beta primer mix. A tag from a template-switch adaptor with 12 random nucleotides marked each cDNA molecule. TCRdb reanalysed the 5' RACE reads using MiXCR and keeps one entry per CDR3 protein. This sample has over 600,000 distinct CDR3 sequences; approximately 40% occur once, and the top ten carry 25% to 30%. Drawing of peripheral blood yielded 7.5 to 10 milliliters from each donor. Every sample yielded at least 6.5 million isolated PBMCs. As for this clonotype: Its specificity is unknown.

The TCR sequence derives from a man older than 75 in good health. The sequencing sample was made of blood.

CDR3 nucleotide sequence: TGTGCCAGCAGCCAAGAAGCAGGCTATGGGGCCTACGAGCAGTACTTC. Its protein is CASSQEAGYGAYEQYF. The chain is built from TRBV3-1 and TRBJ2-7; no definite D call. Germline V gene data show CDR1 as LGHDT and CDR2 as YNNKEL (reference sequence). Trimming left V 0 bases short and J 2 bases short, with 14 bases between. The length of the CDR3 is 16 residues.